This T cell receptor (beta chain) was sequenced for a study of T cells after somatic rescue of genetic block. TCRdb's table, derived via immunoSEQ multiplex PCR, lists solely in-frame clones and lacks some. The profile shows tens of thousands of clones, approximately 96% of them singletons. The trim removed 5 bases at V and 0 bases at J, leaving 2 bases unmatched. Germline-derived CDR1 and CDR2 are SQVTM and ANQGSEA. The CDR3 spans 15 residues. The receptor was isolated from a child less than two years old. The V gene is TRBV29-1, the J gene TRBJ2-4; TRBD2 matches 12 bases. Sequencing input: peripheral blood mononuclear cells (PBMCs). The DNA for the CDR3 is TGCAGCGTTAGGGGACTAGCGGGAGCCAAAAACATTCAGTACTTC. Its protein product is CSVRGLAGAKNIQYF.